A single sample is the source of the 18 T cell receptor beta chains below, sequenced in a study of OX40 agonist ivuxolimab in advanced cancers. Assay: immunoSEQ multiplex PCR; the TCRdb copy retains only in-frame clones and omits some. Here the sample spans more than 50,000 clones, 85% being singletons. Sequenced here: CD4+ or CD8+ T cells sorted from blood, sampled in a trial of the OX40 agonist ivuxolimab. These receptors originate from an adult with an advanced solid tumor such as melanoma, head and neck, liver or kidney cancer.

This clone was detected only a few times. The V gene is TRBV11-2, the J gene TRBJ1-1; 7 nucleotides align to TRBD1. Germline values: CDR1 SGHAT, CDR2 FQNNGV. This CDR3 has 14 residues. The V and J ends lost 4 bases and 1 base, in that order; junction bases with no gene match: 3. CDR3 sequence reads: CASSSYRGNTEAFF. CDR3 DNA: TGTGCCAGCAGCTCCTACAGGGGGAACACTGAAGCTTTCTTT. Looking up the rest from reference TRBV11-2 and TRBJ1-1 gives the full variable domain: EAGVAQSPRYKIIEKRQSVAFWCNPISGHATLYWYQQILGQGPKLLIQFQNNGVVDDSQLPKDRFSAERLKGVDSTLKIQPAKLEDSAVYLCASSSYRGNTEAFFGQGTRLTVV.

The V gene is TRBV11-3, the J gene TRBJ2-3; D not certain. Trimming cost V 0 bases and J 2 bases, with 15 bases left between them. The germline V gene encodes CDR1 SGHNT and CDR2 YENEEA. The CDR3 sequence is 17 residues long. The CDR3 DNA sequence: TGTGCCAGCAGCTTAGATTGGTGGGGAAATGCCACAGATACGCAGTATTTT. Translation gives CASSLDWWGNATDTQYF. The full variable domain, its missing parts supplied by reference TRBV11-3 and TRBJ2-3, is EAGVVQSPRYKIIEKKQPVAFWCNPISGHNTLYWYLQNLGQGPELLIRYENEEAVDDSQLPKDRFSAERLKGVDSTLKIQPAELGDSAVYLCASSLDWWGNATDTQYFGPGTRLTVL.

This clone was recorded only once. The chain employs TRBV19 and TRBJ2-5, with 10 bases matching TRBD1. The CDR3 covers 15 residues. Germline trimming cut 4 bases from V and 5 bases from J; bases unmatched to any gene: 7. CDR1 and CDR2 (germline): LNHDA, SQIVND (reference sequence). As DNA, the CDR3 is TGTGCCAGTAGTACTAACCGGGACAGGGGTGAGACCCAGTACTTC. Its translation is CASSTNRDRGETQYF. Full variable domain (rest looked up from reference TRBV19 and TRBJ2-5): DGGITQSPKYLFRKEGQNVTLSCEQNLNHDAMYWYRQDPGQGLRLIYYSQIVNDFQKGDIAEGYSVSREKKESFPLTVTSAQKNPTAFYLCASSTNRDRGETQYFGPGTRLLVL.

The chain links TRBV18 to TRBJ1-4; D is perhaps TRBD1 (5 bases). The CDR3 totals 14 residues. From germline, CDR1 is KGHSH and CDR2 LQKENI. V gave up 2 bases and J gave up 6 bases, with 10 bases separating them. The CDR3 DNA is TGTGCCAGCTCACCAAAGGGGATGTATGAAAAACTGTTTTTT. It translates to CASSPKGMYEKLFF. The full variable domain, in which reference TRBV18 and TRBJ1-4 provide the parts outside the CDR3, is NAGVMQNPRHLVRRRGQEARLRCSPMKGHSHVYWYRQLPEEGLKFMVYLQKENIIDESGMPKERFSAEFPKEGPSILRIQQVVRGDSAAYFCASSPKGMYEKLFFGSGTQLSVL.

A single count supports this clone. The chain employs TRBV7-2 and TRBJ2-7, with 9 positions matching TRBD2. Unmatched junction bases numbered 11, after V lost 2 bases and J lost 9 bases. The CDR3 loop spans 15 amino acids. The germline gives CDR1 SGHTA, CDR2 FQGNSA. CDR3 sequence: CASSLPSSGTPAQYF. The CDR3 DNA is TGTGCCAGCAGCTTACCGTCTAGCGGGACTCCCGCGCAGTACTTC.

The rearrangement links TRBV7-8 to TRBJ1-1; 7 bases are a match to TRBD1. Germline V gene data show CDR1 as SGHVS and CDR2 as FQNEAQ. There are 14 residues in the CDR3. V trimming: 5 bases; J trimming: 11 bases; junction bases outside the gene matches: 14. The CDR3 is CASSPNPKQGSAFF. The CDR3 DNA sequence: TGTGCCAGCAGCCCAAATCCTAAACAGGGGTCGGCTTTCTTT. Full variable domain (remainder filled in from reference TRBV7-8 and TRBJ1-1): GAGVSQSPRYKVAKRGQDVALRCDPISGHVSLFWYQQALGQGPEFLTYFQNEAQLDKSGLPSDRFFAERPEGSVSTLKIQRTQQEDSAVYLCASSPNPKQGSAFFGQGTRLTVV.

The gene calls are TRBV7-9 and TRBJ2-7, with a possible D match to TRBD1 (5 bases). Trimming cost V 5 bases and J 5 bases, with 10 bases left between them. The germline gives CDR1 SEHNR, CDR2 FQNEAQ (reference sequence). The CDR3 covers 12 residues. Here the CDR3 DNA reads TGTGCCAGCAGCCCGCAGGGCCACGAGCAGTACTTC. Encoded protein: CASSPQGHEQYF.

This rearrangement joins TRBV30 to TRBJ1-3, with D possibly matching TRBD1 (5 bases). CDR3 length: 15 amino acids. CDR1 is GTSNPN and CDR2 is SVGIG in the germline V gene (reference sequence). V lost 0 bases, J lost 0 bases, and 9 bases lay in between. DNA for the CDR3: TGTGCCTGGAGTGTAGCCGGGACCTCTGGAAACACCATATATTTT. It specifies CAWSVAGTSGNTIYF.

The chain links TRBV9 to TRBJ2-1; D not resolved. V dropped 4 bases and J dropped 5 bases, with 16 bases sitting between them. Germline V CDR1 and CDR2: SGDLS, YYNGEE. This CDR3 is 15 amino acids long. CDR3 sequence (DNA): TGTGCCAGCAGCCCCCTTCAGAGCCCAAACAATGAGCAGTTCTTC. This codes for CASSPLQSPNNEQFF.

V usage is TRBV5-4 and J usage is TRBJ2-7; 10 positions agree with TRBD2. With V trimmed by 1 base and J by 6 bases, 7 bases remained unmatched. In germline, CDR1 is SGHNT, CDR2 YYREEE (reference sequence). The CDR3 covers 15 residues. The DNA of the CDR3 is TGTGCCAGCAGCTTGAGGGCTAGCGGGAGTTCCGAGCAGTACTTC. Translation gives CASSLRASGSSEQYF.

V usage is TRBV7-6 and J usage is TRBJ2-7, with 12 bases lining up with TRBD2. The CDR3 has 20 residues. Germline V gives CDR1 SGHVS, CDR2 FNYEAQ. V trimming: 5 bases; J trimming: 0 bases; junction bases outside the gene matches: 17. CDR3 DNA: TGTGCCAGCAGCCATCCGGGGGTGAGGACTAGCGGGGATGACTCCTACGAGCAGTACTTC. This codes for CASSHPGVRTSGDDSYEQYF.

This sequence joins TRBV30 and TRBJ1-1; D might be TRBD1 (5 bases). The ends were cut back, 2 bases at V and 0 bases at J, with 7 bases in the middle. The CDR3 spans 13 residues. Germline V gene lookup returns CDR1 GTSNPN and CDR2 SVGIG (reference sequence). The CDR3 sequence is CAWSPGVNTEAFF. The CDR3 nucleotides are TGTGCCTGGAGTCCGGGGGTGAACACTGAAGCTTTCTTT.

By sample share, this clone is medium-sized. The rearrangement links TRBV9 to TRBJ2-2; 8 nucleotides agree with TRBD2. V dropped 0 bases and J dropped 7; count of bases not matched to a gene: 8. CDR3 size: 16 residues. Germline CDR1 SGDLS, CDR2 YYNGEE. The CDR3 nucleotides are TGTGCCAGCAGCGTAGAAAGCGGGAGTGCGAGCGGGGAGCTGTTTTTT. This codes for CASSVESGSASGELFF.

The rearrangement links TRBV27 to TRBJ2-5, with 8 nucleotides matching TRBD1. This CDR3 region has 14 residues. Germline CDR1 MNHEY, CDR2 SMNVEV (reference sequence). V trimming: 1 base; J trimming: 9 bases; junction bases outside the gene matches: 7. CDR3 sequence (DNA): TGTGCCAGCAGTTTATACAGGGGGGCTAGGCCCCAGTACTTC. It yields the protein CASSLYRGARPQYF.

CDR3 coding DNA: TGCGCCAGCAGCCGGATGGGCGGAAGCTCCTACAATGAGCAGTTCTTC. Translating gives CASSRMGGSSYNEQFF. The rearrangement uses TRBV5-1 and TRBJ2-1; D is unresolved. The CDR3 extends over 16 amino acids. Germline V gene sequence: CDR1 SGHRS, CDR2 YFSETQ. V lost 4 bases, J lost 0 bases, and 14 bases lay in between.

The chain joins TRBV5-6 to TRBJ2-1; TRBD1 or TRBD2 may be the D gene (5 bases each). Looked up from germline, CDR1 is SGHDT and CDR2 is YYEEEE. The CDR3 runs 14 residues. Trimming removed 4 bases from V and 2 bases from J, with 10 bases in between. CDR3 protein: CASSPGATYNEQFF. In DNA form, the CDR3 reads TGTGCCAGCAGCCCCGGGGCGACCTACAATGAGCAGTTCTTC.

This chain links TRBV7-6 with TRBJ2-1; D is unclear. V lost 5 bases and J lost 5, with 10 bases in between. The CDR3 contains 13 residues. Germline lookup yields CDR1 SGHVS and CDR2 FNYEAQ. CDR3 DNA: TGTGCCAGCAGCCCCGCGATGAACAATGAGCAGTTCTTC. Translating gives CASSPAMNNEQFF.

The CDR3 coding sequence is TGTGCCAGCAGCCCGACTAGCGGGAGGGATAGCTCCTACGAGCAGTACTTC. It encodes CASSPTSGRDSSYEQYF. V is TRBV7-9 and J is TRBJ2-5, with TRBD2 matching over 14 bases. The J call may be mistaken, given a closer DNA end match to TRBJ2-7. The CDR3 extends over 17 amino acids. The V gene's germline CDR1 is SEHNR and CDR2 FQNEAQ (reference sequence).